This passage covers 18 T cell receptor beta chains from one sample sequenced in a study of blood T cell repertoires in COVID-19. The assay was immunoSEQ multiplex PCR, and TCRdb's table has in-frame clones only and misses some. The data show about 160,000 clones, with roughly 91% seen just once and less than 2.5% held by the top ten. Sequencing was done on a sample of peripheral blood. All receptors derive from a man between 18 and 35 years old with acute or convalescent COVID-19.

V usage is TRBV7-6 and J usage is TRBJ2-3, with 7 bases lining up with TRBD1. The CDR3 spans 16 residues. Trimming cost V 0 bases and J 1 base; bases outside gene matches: 4. CDR1 and CDR2 from the germline V gene are SGHVS and FNYEAQ. The DNA for the CDR3 is TGTGCCAGCAGCTTAGCTACAGGGGCTCGCACAGATACGCAGTATTTT. It is translated as CASSLATGARTDTQYF.

The rearrangement uses TRBV7-9 and TRBJ2-7, with D perhaps TRBD1 (6 bases). The V gene lost 1 base and the J gene lost 5 bases, with 12 bases spanning the gap. This CDR3 has 14 amino acids. CDR1 is SEHNR, CDR2 FQNEAQ, per germline (reference sequence). CDR3 residues: CASSLGQGINEQYF. CDR3 bases: TGTGCCAGCAGCTTAGGGCAGGGGATAAACGAGCAGTACTTC.

The V gene is TRBV18, the J gene TRBJ1-5, with 7 bases that match TRBD1. The V segment lost 6 bases and the J segment 7 bases; nucleotides outside the gene matches: 12. Looked up from germline, CDR1 is KGHSH and CDR2 is LQKENI. This CDR3 comprises 15 residues. The CDR3 coding sequence is TGTGCCAGCTCTCAAGACAGGGCTGGCGGGCAGCCCCAGCATTTT. It translates to CASSQDRAGGQPQHF.

This clone was seen once. V and J are TRBV7-8 and TRBJ2-1; possibly TRBD2 for D (6 bases). CDR3 length: 14 amino acids. The germline V gene has CDR1 SGHVS and CDR2 FQNEAQ. V dropped 0 bases and J dropped 8 bases, with 11 bases sitting between them. The CDR3 region has the DNA TGTGCCAGCAGCTTAGCTCTGTGGGGGGATGAGCAGTTCTTC. This encodes CASSLALWGDEQFF.

The chain combines TRBV24-1 with TRBJ1-2; D gene unclear. V dropped 0 bases and J dropped 5 bases, with 9 bases sitting between them. CDR1 KGHDR and CDR2 SFDVKD come from the germline V gene. CDR3 size: 14 residues. The CDR3 DNA reads TGTGCCACCAGTGATTTGGACACGACGTATGGCTACACCTTC. Amino acids: CATSDLDTTYGYTF.

The genes are TRBV6-5 and TRBJ1-1; 10 positions agree with TRBD1. Germline lookup yields CDR1 MNHEY and CDR2 SVGAGI. The length of the CDR3 is 16 residues. Trimming removed 4 bases from V and 4 bases from J; junction bases left unmatched: 9. For the CDR3, the DNA is TGTGCCAGCAGTTTCGGACAGGGGGAGAGGGGCACTGAAGCTTTCTTT. Translating it yields CASSFGQGERGTEAFF.

This clone was counted once. The chain links TRBV6-5 to TRBJ1-2; the D is unclear. V was shortened by 0 bases and J by 1 base, with 9 bases between the two germline ends. The V gene's germline CDR1 is MNHEY and CDR2 SVGAGI. The CDR3 extends over 15 amino acids. The CDR3 DNA reads as TGTGCCAGCAGTTACTCCGGACTGCTTAACTATGGCTACACCTTC. Translation: CASSYSGLLNYGYTF.

This chain links TRBV24-1 with TRBJ1-6; maybe TRBD1 (6 bases). CDR3 size: 15 residues. Germline CDR1 and CDR2: KGHDR and SFDVKD. V was shortened by 3 bases and J by 5 bases, with 10 bases between the two germline ends. CDR3 bases: TGTGCCACCAGTGATGGGGGCGCTAATAATTCACCCCTCCACTTT. Its translation: CATSDGGANNSPLHF.

V gene TRBV11-2 combines with J gene TRBJ1-2; 8 bases match TRBD1. The CDR3 consists of 17 residues. Germline V lookup: CDR1 SGHAT, CDR2 FQNNGV. V lost 3 bases and J lost 1; bases outside the gene matches: 10. The CDR3 sequence: CASSFLSTGASNYGYTF. CDR3 coding DNA: TGTGCCAGCAGCTTCTTGTCGACAGGGGCCAGTAACTATGGCTACACCTTC.

For this clone: The sample has other DNA sequences that encode this CDR3 too. The CDR3 nucleotides are TGTGCCAGCAGCCGAGGGACAGACTACAATGAGCAGTTCTTC. It specifies CASSRGTDYNEQFF. This chain uses TRBV11-3 with TRBJ2-1, with 7 positions matching TRBD1. The length of the CDR3 is 14 residues. V trimming: 5 bases; J trimming: 3 bases; junction bases outside the gene matches: 4. Germline CDR1 and CDR2: SGHNT and YENEEA.

The rearrangement uses TRBV18 and TRBJ1-3; 7 bases line up with TRBD1. Unmatched junction bases numbered 16, after V lost 3 bases and J lost 8 bases. Germline values: CDR1 KGHSH, CDR2 LQKENI. The CDR3 is 17 residues long. This chain's CDR3 is CASSPPGTAAKGDTIYF. The CDR3 DNA reads as TGTGCCAGCTCACCGCCCGGGACAGCGGCGAAAGGGGACACCATATATTTT. Full variable domain (remainder filled in from reference TRBV18 and TRBJ1-3): NAGVMQNPRHLVRRRGQEARLRCSPMKGHSHVYWYRQLPEEGLKFMVYLQKENIIDESGMPKERFSAEFPKEGPSILRIQQVVRGDSAAYFCASSPPGTAAKGDTIYFGEGSWLTVV.

The rearrangement joins TRBV11-2 to TRBJ2-5, with 7 bases that match TRBD1. The CDR3 has 15 amino acids. The germline gives CDR1 SGHAT, CDR2 FQNNGV. V lost 0 bases and J lost 7; bases outside the gene matches: 8. CDR3 DNA: TGTGCCAGCAGCTTAGAGGGGAAGGGGGCTGGGACCCAGTACTTC. Encoded protein: CASSLEGKGAGTQYF.

CDR3 loop: CASSLRLAGENEQFF. The DNA for the CDR3 is TGTGCCAGCAGCTTAAGGCTAGCGGGGGAGAATGAGCAGTTCTTC. The rearrangement joins TRBV11-3 to TRBJ2-1; 10 nucleotides align to TRBD2. J gave up 7 bases and V 2 bases, and 5 bases lay outside the gene matches. The CDR3 covers 15 residues. CDR1 and CDR2 (germline): SGHNT, YENEEA.

J is TRBJ2-7 and V is TRBV12-3 or TRBV12-4; no clear D. The better agreement between TRBJ2-5 and the DNA end casts doubt on the J call. The CDR3 has 12 amino acids. The CDR3 region has the DNA TGTGCCAGCAGTTTAGTGGGCGAGACCCAGTACTTC. Protein product: CASSLVGETQYF.

The chain has TRBV11-2 and TRBJ1-5; 11 nucleotides match TRBD1. The germline CDR1 and CDR2 sequences are SGHAT and FQNNGV. With V trimmed by 0 bases and J by 4 bases, 5 bases remained unmatched. This CDR3 has 17 residues. The CDR3, as DNA: TGTGCCAGCAGCTTAGATGGGGGGACAGGGGGAAATCAGCCCCAGCATTTT. Its translation: CASSLDGGTGGNQPQHF.

The chain joins TRBV12-3 or TRBV12-4 to TRBJ2-5; D might be TRBD2 (6 bases). Trimming removed 1 base from V and 14 bases from J, with 11 bases in between. The CDR3 runs to 11 residues. The CDR3 reads CASSLGPRGYF. In DNA form, the CDR3 reads TGTGCCAGCAGTTTAGGACCGCGGGGCTACTTC.

Only one count was recorded for this clone. This rearrangement joins TRBV30 to TRBJ1-5; D gene unclear. Germline V gene sequence: CDR1 GTSNPN, CDR2 SVGIG (reference sequence). The CDR3 length is 9 residues. The CDR3 spells CARNQPQHF. DNA for the CDR3: TGTGCGAGGAATCAGCCCCAGCATTTT.

This clone appeared a few times. J is TRBJ2-7 and V is TRBV14; 9 bases match TRBD2. The length of the CDR3 is 16 residues. J was trimmed by 6 bases and V by 0 bases; bases with no gene match: 9. Germline CDR1 reads SGHDN; CDR2 reads FVKESK. As DNA, the CDR3 is TGTGCCAGCAGCCAAGATTGGGGCGGGAGGGCCACCGAGCAGTACTTC. Protein sequence: CASSQDWGGRATEQYF.